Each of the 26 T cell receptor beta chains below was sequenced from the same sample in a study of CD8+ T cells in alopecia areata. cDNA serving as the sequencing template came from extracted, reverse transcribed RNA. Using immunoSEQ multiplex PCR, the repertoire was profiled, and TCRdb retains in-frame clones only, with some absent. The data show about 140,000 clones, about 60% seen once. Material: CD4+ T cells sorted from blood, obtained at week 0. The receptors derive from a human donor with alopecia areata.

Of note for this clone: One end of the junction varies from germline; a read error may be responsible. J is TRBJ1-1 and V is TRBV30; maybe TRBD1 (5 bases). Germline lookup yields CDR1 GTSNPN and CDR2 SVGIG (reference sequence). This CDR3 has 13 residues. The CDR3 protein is CAWSREGQGVHNF. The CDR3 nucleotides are TGTGCCTGGAGTAGGGAGGGGCAGGGTGTTCATAACTTT.

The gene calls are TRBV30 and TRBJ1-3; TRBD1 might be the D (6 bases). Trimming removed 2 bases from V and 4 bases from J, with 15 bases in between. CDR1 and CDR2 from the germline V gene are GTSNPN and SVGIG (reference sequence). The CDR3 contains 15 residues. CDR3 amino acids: CAWSKLGAAGNTIYF. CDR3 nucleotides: TGTGCCTGGAGTAAATTGGGGGCAGCCGGAAACACCATATATTTT.

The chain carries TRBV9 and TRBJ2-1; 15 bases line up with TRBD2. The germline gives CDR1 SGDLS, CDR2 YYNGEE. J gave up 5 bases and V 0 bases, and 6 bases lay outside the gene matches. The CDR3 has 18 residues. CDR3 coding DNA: TGTGCCAGCAGCGTAGGGATGGGACTAGCGGGGGGACACAATGAGCAGTTCTTC. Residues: CASSVGMGLAGGHNEQFF.

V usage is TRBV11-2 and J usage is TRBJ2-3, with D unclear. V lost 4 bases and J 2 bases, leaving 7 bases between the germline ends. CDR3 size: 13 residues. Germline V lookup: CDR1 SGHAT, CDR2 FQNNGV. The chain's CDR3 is CASSYRDTDTQYF. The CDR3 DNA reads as TGTGCCAGCAGCTATAGAGACACAGATACGCAGTATTTT.

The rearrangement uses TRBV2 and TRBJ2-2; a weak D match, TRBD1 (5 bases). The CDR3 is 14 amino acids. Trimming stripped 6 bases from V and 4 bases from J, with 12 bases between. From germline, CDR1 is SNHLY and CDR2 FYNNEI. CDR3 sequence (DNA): TGTGCCAGCAGCCCCGACAGCGCCACCGGGGAGCTGTTTTTT. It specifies CASSPDSATGELFF.

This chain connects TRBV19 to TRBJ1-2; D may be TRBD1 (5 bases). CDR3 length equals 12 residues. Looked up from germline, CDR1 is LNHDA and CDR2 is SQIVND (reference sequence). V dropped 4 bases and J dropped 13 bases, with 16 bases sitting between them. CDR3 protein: CASSRDAKVFTF. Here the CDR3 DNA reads TGTGCCAGTAGTAGGGACGCCAAGGTTTTCACCTTC.

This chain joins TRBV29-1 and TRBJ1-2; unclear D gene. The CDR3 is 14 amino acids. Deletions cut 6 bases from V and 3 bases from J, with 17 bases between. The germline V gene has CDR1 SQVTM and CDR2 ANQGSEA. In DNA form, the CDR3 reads TGCAGCGTCGACTTGGAGGGTAGGGACTATGGCTACACCTTC. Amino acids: CSVDLEGRDYGYTF.

CDR3 nucleotide sequence: TGTGCCTGGACCCTAAATGATGGCTACACCTTC. Translation gives CAWTLNDGYTF. The chain joins TRBV30 to TRBJ1-2, with unresolved D. The CDR3 runs 11 residues. The V and J ends lost 4 bases and 6 bases respectively, with 9 bases between them. Per the germline V gene, CDR1 is GTSNPN and CDR2 is SVGIG (reference sequence). The whole variable domain, filled in from reference TRBV30 and TRBJ1-2, reads SQTIHQWPATLVQPVGSPLSLECTVEGTSNPNLYWYRQAAGRGLQLLFYSVGIGQISSEVPQNLSASRPQDRQFILSSKKLLLSDSGFYLCAWTLNDGYTFGSGTRLTVV.

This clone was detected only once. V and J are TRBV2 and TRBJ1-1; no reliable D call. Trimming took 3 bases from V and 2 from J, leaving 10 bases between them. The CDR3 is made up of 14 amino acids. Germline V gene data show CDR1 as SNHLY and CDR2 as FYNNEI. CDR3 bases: TGTGCCAGCAGTGAGGAGTCCCTTAACACTGAAGCTTTCTTT. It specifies CASSEESLNTEAFF.

CDR3 sequence reads: CASSLADTGNTIYF. CDR3 sequence (DNA): TGCGCCAGCAGCTTGGCCGACACTGGAAACACCATATATTTT. The chain couples TRBV5-1 to TRBJ1-3; D gene ambiguous. The V gene lost 0 bases and the J gene lost 2 bases, with 6 bases spanning the gap. The CDR3 totals 14 residues. Germline V lookup: CDR1 SGHRS, CDR2 YFSETQ.

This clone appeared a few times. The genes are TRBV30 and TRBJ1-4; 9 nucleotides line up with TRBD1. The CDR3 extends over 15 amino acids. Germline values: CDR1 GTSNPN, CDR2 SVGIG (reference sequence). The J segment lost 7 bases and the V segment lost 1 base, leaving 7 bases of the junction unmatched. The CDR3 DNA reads TGTGCCTGGAGTGGGGACAGGGCGGGAGGTGAAAAACTGTTTTTT. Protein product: CAWSGDRAGGEKLFF.

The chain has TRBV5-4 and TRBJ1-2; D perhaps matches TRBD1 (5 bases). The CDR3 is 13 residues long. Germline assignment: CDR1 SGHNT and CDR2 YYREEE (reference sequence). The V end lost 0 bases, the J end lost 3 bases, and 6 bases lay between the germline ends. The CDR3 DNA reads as TGTGCCAGCAGCTTGGACAGGCACTATGGCTACACCTTC. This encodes CASSLDRHYGYTF.

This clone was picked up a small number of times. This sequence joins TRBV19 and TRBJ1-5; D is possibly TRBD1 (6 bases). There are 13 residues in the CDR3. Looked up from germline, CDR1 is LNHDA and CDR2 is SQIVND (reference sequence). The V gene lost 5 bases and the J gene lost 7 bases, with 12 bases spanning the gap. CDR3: CASSSTGIQPQHF. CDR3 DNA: TGTGCCAGTAGTTCGACAGGAATCCAGCCCCAGCATTTT.

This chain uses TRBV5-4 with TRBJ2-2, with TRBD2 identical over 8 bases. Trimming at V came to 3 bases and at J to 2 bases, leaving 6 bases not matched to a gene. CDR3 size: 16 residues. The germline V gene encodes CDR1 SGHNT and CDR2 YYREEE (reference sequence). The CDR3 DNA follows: TGTGCCAGCAGCTCGGGACTAGTCCTCAACACCGGGGAGCTGTTTTTT. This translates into CASSSGLVLNTGELFF.

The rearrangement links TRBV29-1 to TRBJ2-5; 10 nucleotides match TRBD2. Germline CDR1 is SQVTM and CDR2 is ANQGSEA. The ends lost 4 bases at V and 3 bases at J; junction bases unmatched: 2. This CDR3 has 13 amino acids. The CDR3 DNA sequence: TGCAGCGTTGTTAGCGGGGGGAAAGAGACCCAGTACTTC. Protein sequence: CSVVSGGKETQYF.

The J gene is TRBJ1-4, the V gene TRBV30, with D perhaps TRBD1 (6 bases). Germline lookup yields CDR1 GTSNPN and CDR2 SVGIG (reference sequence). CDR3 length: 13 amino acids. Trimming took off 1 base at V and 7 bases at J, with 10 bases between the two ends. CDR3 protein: CAWSEGVGEKLFF. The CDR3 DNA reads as TGTGCCTGGAGTGAGGGGGTGGGTGAAAAACTGTTTTTT.

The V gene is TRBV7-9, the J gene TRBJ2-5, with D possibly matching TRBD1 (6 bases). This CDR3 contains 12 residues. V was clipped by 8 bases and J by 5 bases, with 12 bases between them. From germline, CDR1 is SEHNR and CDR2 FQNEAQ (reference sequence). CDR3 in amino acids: CASGDGGETQYF. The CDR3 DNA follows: TGTGCCAGCGGCGATGGGGGCGAGACCCAGTACTTC.

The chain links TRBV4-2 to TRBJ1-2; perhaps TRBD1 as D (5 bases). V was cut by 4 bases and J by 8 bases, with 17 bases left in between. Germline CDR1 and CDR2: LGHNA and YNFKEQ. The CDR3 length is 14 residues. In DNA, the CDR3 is TGTGCCAGCAGCCCGTCTCAGGGCAATAGCGGCTACACCTTC. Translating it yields CASSPSQGNSGYTF.

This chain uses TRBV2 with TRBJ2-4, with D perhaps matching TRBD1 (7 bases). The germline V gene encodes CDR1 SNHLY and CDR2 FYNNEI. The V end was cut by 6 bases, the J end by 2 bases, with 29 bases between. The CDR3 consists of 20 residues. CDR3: CASSLPRDRGRGSSKNIQYF. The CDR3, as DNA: TGTGCCAGCAGCCTTCCCCGGGACAGAGGACGGGGGAGCTCCAAAAACATTCAGTACTTC.

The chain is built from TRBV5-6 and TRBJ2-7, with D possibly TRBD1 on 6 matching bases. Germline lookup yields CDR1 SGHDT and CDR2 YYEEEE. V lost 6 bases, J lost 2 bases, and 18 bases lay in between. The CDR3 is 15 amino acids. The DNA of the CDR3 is TGTGCCAGCAACGTCCGGACAGTCATTACCTACGAGCAGTACTTC. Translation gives CASNVRTVITYEQYF.

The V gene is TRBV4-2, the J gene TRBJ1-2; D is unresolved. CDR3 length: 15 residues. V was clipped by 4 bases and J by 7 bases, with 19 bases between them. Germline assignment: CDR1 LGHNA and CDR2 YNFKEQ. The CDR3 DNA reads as TGTGCCAGCAGCCTCCTCGGAGGCCCCCCTGGTGGCTACACCTTC. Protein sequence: CASSLLGGPPGGYTF.

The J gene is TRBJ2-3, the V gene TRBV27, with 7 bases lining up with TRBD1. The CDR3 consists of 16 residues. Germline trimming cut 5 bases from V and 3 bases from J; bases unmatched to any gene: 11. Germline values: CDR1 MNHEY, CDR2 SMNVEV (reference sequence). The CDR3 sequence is CASSPLDRIGTDTQYF. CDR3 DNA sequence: TGTGCCAGCAGTCCCTTGGACAGGATTGGGACAGATACGCAGTATTTT.

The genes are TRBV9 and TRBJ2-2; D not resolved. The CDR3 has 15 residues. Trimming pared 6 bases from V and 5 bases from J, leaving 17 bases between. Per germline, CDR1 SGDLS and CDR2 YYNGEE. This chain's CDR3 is CASTPGKVLTGELFF. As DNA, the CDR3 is TGTGCCAGCACCCCAGGAAAGGTCCTAACCGGGGAGCTGTTTTTT.

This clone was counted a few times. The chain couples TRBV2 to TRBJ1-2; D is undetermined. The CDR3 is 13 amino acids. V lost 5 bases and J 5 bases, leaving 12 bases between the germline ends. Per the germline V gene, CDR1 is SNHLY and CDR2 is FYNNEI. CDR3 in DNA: TGTGCCAGCAGTCTTTACAGCGTTTATGGCTACACCTTC. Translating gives CASSLYSVYGYTF. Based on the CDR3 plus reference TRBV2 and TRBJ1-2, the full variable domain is EPEVTQTPSHQVTQMGQEVILRCVPISNHLYFYWYRQILGQKVEFLVSFYNNEISEKSEIFDDQFSVERPDGSNFTLKIRSTKLEDSAMYFCASSLYSVYGYTFGSGTRLTVV.

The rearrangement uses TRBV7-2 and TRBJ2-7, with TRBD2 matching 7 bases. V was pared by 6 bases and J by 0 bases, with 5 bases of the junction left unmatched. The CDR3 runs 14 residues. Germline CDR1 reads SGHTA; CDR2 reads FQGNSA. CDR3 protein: CASRAAGISYEQYF. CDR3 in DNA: TGTGCCAGCAGGGCAGCGGGGATCTCCTACGAGCAGTACTTC.

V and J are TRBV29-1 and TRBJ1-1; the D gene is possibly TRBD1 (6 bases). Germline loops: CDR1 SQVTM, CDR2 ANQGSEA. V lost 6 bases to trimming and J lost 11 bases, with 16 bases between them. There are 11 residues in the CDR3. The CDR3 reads CSVSLGAEAFF. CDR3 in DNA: TGCAGCGTCTCTCTGGGGGCGGAGGCTTTCTTT.